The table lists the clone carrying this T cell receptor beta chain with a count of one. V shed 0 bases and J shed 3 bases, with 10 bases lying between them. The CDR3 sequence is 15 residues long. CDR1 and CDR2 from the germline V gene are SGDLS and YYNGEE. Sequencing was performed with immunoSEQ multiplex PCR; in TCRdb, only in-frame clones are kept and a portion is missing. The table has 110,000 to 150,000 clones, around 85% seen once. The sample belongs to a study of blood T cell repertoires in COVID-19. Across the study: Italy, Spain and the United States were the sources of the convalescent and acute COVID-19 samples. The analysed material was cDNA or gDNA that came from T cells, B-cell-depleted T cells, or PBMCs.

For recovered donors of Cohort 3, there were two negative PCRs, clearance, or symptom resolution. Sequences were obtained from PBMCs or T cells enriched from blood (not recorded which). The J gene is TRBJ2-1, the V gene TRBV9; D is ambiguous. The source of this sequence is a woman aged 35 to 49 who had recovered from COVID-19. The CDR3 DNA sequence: TGTGCCAGCAGCGTAGATGGCGGTCTCTACAATGAGCAGTTCTTC. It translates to CASSVDGGLYNEQFF.